This T cell receptor (beta chain) was recorded in a study of blood T cell repertoires in COVID-19. Study context: The United States, Italy and Spain provided the acute and convalescent COVID-19 samples. In each case, the material was cDNA or gDNA derived from T cells, B-cell-depleted T cells, or PBMCs.

In the authors' workflow: Estimation of nucleated cell counts was performed using reference gene primer amplification. TCRdb's copy holds only in-frame clones and misses some; the assay was immunoSEQ multiplex PCR. V, J and clone size were drawn from that table, and D and trimming were deduced from the DNA. The sample records under 300,000 clones, 83% being singletons. Germline CDR1 is GTSNPN and CDR2 is SVGIG (reference sequence). The junction had 5 bases not matched to a gene; V was cut back by 2 bases and J by 8 bases. CDR3 length: 13 residues. This clonotype originated in a woman in her 50s who had recovered from COVID-19. Sequenced material: peripheral blood. The genes are TRBV30 and TRBJ2-1; 8 bases line up with TRBD2. The CDR3 spells CAWSPGLGDEQFF. In DNA form, the CDR3 reads TGTGCCTGGAGTCCGGGACTAGGAGATGAGCAGTTCTTC.